Listed below are T cell receptor beta chains from one sample, sequenced in a study of vaccination effects on CD4 cells after COVID-19. The data were produced by immunoSEQ multiplex PCR, yet TCRdb's version contains in-frame clones alone and is incomplete. The repertoire consists of 20,000 to 30,000 clones, with roughly 73% occurring once and the leading ten covering approximately 20%. No cognate antigen is known for these TCRs. This specimen consisted of CD4+ T cells from PBMCs cultured with HCoV-NL63 spike peptides, obtained after COVID-19 vaccination. These receptors were collected from a human donor who received a COVID-19 vaccine. The CDR3 runs from the conserved cysteine through the conserved F or W. D genes are given only for firm matches. The listing skips clone size in some rows; elsewhere it reads once, few, many or a size class.

D gene	V gene	clone size	J gene	CDR3 protein	CDR3 DNA
TRBD2	TRBV5-4	once	TRBJ2-2	CASSLPPQGLAGRTGELFF	TGTGCCAGCAGCTTGCCACCGCAGGGACTAGCGGGAAGGACCGGGGAGCTGTTTTTT
TRBD2	TRBV5-5	once	TRBJ2-6	CASSRTSGSSGANVLTF	TGTGCCAGCAGCCGGACTAGCGGTTCCTCTGGGGCCAACGTCCTGACTTTC
TRBD1	TRBV30	NA	TRBJ2-7	CAWMSGTGKHEQYF	TGTGCCTGGATGAGCGGGACAGGGAAACACGAGCAGTACTTC
NA	TRBV3-1/TRBV3-2	once	TRBJ2-5	CASSHLSRGETQYF	TGTGCCAGCAGCCACTTATCTAGGGGGGAGACCCAGTACTTC
NA	TRBV28	once	TRBJ1-5	CASSWATDQPQHF	TGTGCCAGCAGTTGGGCCACGGATCAGCCCCAGCATTTT
TRBD2	TRBV30	NA	TRBJ2-3	CAWSVIRTSGSSDTQYF	TGTGCCTGGAGTGTAATCCGGACTAGCGGGAGTTCAGATACGCAGTATTTT
NA	TRBV19	few	TRBJ2-3	CASSISAGADTQYF	TGTGCCAGTAGTATTTCTGCTGGCGCAGATACGCAGTATTTT
NA	TRBV19	NA	TRBJ2-5	CASSIGGRDQETQYF	TGTGCCAGTAGTATCGGGGGGCGGGACCAAGAGACCCAGTACTTC
NA	TRBV28	NA	TRBJ1-3	CASRGVSGNTIYF	TGTGCCAGCCGCGGGGTGTCCGGAAACACCATATATTTT
NA	TRBV20-1	NA	TRBJ2-1	CSAVLETPFF	TGCAGTGCTGTACTCGAGACTCCATTCTTC
NA	TRBV4-3	NA	TRBJ1-2	CASSRTSQGGYTF	TGCGCCAGCAGCCGGACATCACAGGGTGGCTACACCTTC
TRBD1	TRBV19	NA	TRBJ1-2	CASSKDRGLYGYTF	TGTGCCAGTAGTAAGGACAGGGGGCTCTATGGCTACACCTTC
TRBD1	TRBV4-2	NA	TRBJ1-3	CASSQTGPGASGNTIYF	TGTGCCAGCAGCCAGACAGGGCCCGGGGCGTCTGGAAACACCATATATTTT
TRBD2	TRBV11-2	NA	TRBJ2-5	CASSYIAGRQETQYF	TGTGCCAGCAGCTACATAGCGGGGAGACAAGAGACCCAGTACTTC
NA	TRBV30	NA	TRBJ1-4	CAWSAQGFQGEKLFF	TGTGCCTGGAGTGCCCAGGGGTTTCAAGGTGAAAAACTGTTTTTT
NA	TRBV25-1	NA	TRBJ1-3	CASSEYEGAGNTIYF	TGTGCCAGCAGTGAATATGAGGGGGCTGGAAACACCATATATTTT
NA	TRBV2	few	TRBJ2-1	CASRRGSYNEQFF	TGTGCCAGCAGGAGGGGCTCCTACAATGAGCAGTTCTTC
TRBD2	TRBV7-2	NA	TRBJ2-7	CASSLVAGGEQYF	TGTGCCAGCAGCTTAGTAGCGGGTGGCGAGCAGTACTTC
NA	TRBV12-3/TRBV12-4	NA	TRBJ1-2	CASSSGGGYTF	TGTGCCAGCAGTTCCGGCGGGGGCTACACCTTC
NA	TRBV5-1	NA	TRBJ2-5	CASSFIGQETQYF	TGCGCCAGCAGCTTTATCGGGCAAGAGACCCAGTACTTC
TRBD1	TRBV12-3/TRBV12-4	few	TRBJ1-3	CASSRQGGTIYF	TGTGCCAGCAGCCGACAGGGAGGCACCATATATTTT
NA	TRBV28	NA	TRBJ1-5	CASSFGRLNQPQHF	TGTGCCAGCAGTTTCGGACGGCTCAATCAGCCCCAGCATTTT
TRBD1	TRBV4-2	NA	TRBJ1-2	CASSRGGQNYGYTF	TGTGCCAGCAGCCGGGGGGGACAGAACTATGGCTACACCTTC
NA	TRBV27	NA	TRBJ1-2	CASSSIDGHGYYGYTF	TGTGCCAGCAGTTCGATCGACGGCCACGGGTACTATGGCTACACCTTC
TRBD1	TRBV30	NA	TRBJ1-6	CAWTLGTVGSPLHF	TGTGCCTGGACCCTCGGGACAGTGGGTTCACCCCTCCACTTT
NA	TRBV24-1	NA	TRBJ1-6	CATSAGVFSPLHF	TGTGCCACCAGCGCAGGGGTCTTTTCACCCCTCCACTTT
NA	TRBV19	NA	TRBJ1-1	CATSTGDPASTEAFF	TGTGCCACCTCGACGGGGGACCCGGCGAGCACTGAAGCTTTCTTT
TRBD2	TRBV28	NA	TRBJ2-3	CASSPRTSRSTDTQYF	TGTGCCAGCAGCCCTCGGACTAGCCGAAGCACAGATACGCAGTATTTT
NA	TRBV10-1	NA	TRBJ2-7	CASSEFGAGWLHEQYF	TGCGCCAGCAGTGAGTTCGGGGCAGGGTGGTTGCACGAGCAGTACTTC
TRBD2	TRBV12-5	NA	TRBJ2-2	CASGIGTSGRDWTNTGELFF	TGTGCTAGTGGTATCGGGACTAGCGGGAGGGATTGGACAAACACCGGGGAGCTGTTTTTT
TRBD1	TRBV27	once	TRBJ1-5	CASSPGTGGDQPQHF	TGTGCCAGCAGTCCAGGGACAGGGGGGGATCAGCCCCAGCATTTT
TRBD1	TRBV7-9	once	TRBJ2-7	CASSPRRGQGWDF	TGTGCCAGCAGCCCCCGAAGGGGACAGGGCTGGGACTTC
TRBD1	TRBV28	few	TRBJ1-2	CASSPRGQGKGYTF	TGTGCCAGCAGTCCTCGGGGACAGGGAAAGGGCTACACCTTC
NA	TRBV3-1/TRBV3-2	NA	TRBJ2-3	CASSQGRTDTQYF	TGTGCCAGCAGCCAAGGTCGGACGGATACGCAGTATTTT
NA	TRBV5-4	NA	TRBJ2-6	CASSLSGTGANVLTF	TGTGCCAGCAGCTTGTCAGGTACTGGGGCCAACGTCCTGACTTTC
NA	TRBV6-5	NA	TRBJ2-1	CASKALWEQFF	TGTGCCAGCAAGGCTCTCTGGGAGCAGTTCTTC
NA	TRBV4-2	NA	TRBJ1-3	CASSQVWSGAGNTIYF	TGTGCCAGCAGCCAAGTCTGGTCAGGCGCTGGAAACACCATATATTTT
NA	TRBV19	few	TRBJ1-6	CASRPTRPWGTLHF	TGTGCCAGTAGACCCACGCGGCCGTGGGGGACCCTCCACTTT
TRBD1	TRBV3-1/TRBV3-2	NA	TRBJ2-1	CASSQQGGQGLGNEQFF	TGTGCCAGCAGCCAACAGGGGGGACAGGGCCTAGGGAATGAGCAGTTCTTC
NA	TRBV24-1	large	TRBJ2-5	CATSDPAAETQYF	TGTGCCACCAGTGATCCCGCAGCAGAGACCCAGTACTTC
NA	TRBV19	NA	TRBJ2-3	CASSPQGDTQYF	TGTGCCAGTAGCCCACAGGGAGATACGCAGTATTTT
NA	TRBV6-6	NA	TRBJ2-5	CASSRPAPTGGGETQYF	TGTGCCAGCAGCCGACCGGCCCCCACGGGGGGCGGAGAGACCCAGTACTTC
NA	TRBV18	NA	TRBJ2-2	CASSPRGVNTGELFF	TGTGCCAGCTCACCACGCGGGGTGAACACCGGGGAGCTGTTTTTT
TRBD1	TRBV5-1	NA	TRBJ2-2	CASSSHRGATGELFF	TGCGCCAGCAGCTCCCACAGGGGGGCCACCGGGGAGCTGTTTTTT
NA	TRBV28	few	TRBJ2-7	CASSLWGIMSLGFYEQYF	TGTGCCAGCAGTTTATGGGGGATCATGTCTCTGGGCTTCTACGAGCAGTACTTC
NA	TRBV18	NA	TRBJ2-1	CASSPSVENEQFF	TGTGCCAGCTCACCATCAGTTGAAAATGAGCAGTTCTTC
NA	TRBV2	NA	TRBJ1-3	CASSEAHQGTGNTIYF	TGTGCCAGCAGTGAAGCGCATCAGGGTACTGGAAACACCATATATTTT
NA	TRBV30	NA	TRBJ2-2	CAWSNTGELFF	TGTGCCTGGAGTAACACCGGGGAGCTGTTTTTT
TRBD1	TRBV6-5	few	TRBJ1-6	CASSYSFGTGFSPLHF	TGTGCCAGCAGTTACAGTTTCGGGACAGGGTTTTCACCCCTCCACTTT
TRBD1	TRBV29-1	NA	TRBJ2-5	CSAVLDREETQYF	TGCAGCGCTGTCCTGGACAGGGAAGAGACCCAGTACTTC
TRBD2	TRBV11-2	NA	TRBJ2-1	CASSHLAGVPYNEQFF	TGTGCCAGCAGTCACCTAGCGGGAGTGCCCTACAATGAGCAGTTCTTC
NA	TRBV9	few	TRBJ1-3	CASSGLSAGNTIYF	TGTGCCAGCAGCGGCTTATCCGCTGGAAACACCATATATTTT
NA	TRBV30	NA	TRBJ2-6	CAWSVLGSGANVLTF	TGTGCCTGGAGTGTACTAGGCTCTGGGGCCAACGTCCTGACTTTC
TRBD1	TRBV28	NA	TRBJ1-2	CASSLGQIYGYTF	TGTGCCAGCAGTCTGGGACAGATCTATGGCTACACCTTC
TRBD1	TRBV19	NA	TRBJ2-7	CASSHDRGPYEQYF	TGTGCCAGTAGTCACGACAGGGGGCCCTACGAGCAGTACTTC
NA	TRBV4-1	NA	TRBJ2-7	CASSQVSGSYEQYF	TGCGCCAGCAGCCAAGTTAGCGGATCCTACGAGCAGTACTTC
TRBD1	TRBV6-5	few	TRBJ2-3	CASSSGQGVTDTQYF	TGTGCCAGCAGTTCCGGACAGGGGGTTACAGATACGCAGTATTTT
TRBD1	TRBV7-6	NA	TRBJ1-5	CASSLGTGGNSQPQHF	TGTGCCAGCAGCTTAGGGACAGGGGGAAATAGTCAGCCCCAGCATTTT
NA	TRBV7-9	NA	TRBJ2-3	CASSLWETDTQYF	TGTGCCAGCAGCTTATGGGAGACAGATACGCAGTATTTT
NA	TRBV19	few	TRBJ2-2	CASTPSSGGASGGELFF	TGTGCCAGTACCCCGTCCTCCGGGGGCGCGAGTGGCGGGGAGCTGTTTTTT